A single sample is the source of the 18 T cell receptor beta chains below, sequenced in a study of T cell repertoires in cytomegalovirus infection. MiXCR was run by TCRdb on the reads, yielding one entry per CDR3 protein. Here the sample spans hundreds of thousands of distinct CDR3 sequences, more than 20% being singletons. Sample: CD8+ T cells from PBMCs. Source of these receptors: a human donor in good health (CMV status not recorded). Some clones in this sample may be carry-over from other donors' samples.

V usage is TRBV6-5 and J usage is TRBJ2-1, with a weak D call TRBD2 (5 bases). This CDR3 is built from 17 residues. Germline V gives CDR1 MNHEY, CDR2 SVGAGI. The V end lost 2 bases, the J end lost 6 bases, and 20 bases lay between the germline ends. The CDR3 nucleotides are TGTGCCAGCAGTTACGTACACACCGGAGGCACGAGCAATGAGCAGTTCTTC. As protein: CASSYVHTGGTSNEQFF.

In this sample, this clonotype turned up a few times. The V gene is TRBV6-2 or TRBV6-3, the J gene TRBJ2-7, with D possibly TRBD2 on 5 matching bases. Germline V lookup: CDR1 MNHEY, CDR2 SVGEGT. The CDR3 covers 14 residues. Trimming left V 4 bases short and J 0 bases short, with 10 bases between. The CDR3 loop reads CASSCEGSSYEQYV. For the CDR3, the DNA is TGTGCCAGCAGTTGTGAAGGGAGCTCCTACGAGCAGTACGTC.

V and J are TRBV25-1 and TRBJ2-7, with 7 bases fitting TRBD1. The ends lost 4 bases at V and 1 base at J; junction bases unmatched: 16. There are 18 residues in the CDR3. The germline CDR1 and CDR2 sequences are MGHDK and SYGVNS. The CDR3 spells CASSGSYGDSMRSYEQYF. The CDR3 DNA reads TGTGCCAGCAGTGGATCCTATGGGGACAGTATGAGGTCCTACGAGCAGTACTTC.

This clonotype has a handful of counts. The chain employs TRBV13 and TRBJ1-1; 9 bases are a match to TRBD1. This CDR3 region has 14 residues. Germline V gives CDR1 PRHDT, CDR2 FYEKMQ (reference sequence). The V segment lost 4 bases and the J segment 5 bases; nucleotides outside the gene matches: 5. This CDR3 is CASSYGTGQTEAFF. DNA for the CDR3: TGTGCCAGCAGCTACGGGACAGGGCAGACTGAAGCTTTCTTT.

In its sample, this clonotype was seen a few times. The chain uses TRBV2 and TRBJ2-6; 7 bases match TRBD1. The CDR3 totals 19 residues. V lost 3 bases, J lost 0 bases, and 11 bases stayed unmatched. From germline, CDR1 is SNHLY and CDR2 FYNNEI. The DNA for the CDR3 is TGTGCCAGCAGTGAGGGAAGACAGGGCCGGAGCTCTGGGGCCAACGTCCTGACTTTC. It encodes CASSEGRQGRSSGANVLTF.

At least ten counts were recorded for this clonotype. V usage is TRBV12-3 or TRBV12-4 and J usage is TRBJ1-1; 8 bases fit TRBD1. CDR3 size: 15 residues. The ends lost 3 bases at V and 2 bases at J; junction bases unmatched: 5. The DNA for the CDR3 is TGTGCCAGCAGTTTTGTGACAGGGGTTAACACTGAAGCTTTCTTT. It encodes CASSFVTGVNTEAFF.

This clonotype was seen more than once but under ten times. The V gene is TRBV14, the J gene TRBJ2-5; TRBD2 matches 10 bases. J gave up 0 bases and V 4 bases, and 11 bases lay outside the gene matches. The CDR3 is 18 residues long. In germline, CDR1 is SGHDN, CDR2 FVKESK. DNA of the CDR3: TGTGCCAGCAGCCTTTTGTCGAGACTAGCGGGTGACCAAGAGACCCAGTACTTC. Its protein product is CASSLLSRLAGDQETQYF.

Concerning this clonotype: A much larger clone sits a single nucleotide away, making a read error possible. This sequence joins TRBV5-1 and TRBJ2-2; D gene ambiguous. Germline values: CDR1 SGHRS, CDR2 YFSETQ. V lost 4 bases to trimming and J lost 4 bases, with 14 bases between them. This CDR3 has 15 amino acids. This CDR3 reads CASSGRSLSTGELFF. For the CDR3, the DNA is TGCGCCAGCAGCGGTCGGAGTTTGAGCACCGGGGAGCTGTTTTTT. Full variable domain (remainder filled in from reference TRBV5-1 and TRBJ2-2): KAGVTQTPRYLIKTRGQQVTLSCSPISGHRSVSWYQQTPGQGLQFLFEYFSETQRNKGNFPGRFSGRQFSNSRSEMNVSTLELGDSALYLCASSGRSLSTGELFFGEGSRLTVL.

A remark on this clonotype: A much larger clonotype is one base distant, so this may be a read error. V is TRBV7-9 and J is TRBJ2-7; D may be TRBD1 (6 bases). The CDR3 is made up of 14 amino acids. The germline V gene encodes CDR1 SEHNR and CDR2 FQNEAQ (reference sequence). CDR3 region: CASSPRDTPYEQHF. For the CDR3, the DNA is TGTGCCAGCAGCCCTCGGGACACCCCCTACGAGCAGCACTTC.

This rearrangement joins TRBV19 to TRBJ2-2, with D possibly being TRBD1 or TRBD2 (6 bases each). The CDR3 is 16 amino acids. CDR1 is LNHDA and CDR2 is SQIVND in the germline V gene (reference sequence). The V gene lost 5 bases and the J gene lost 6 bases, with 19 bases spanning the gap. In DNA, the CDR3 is TGTGCCAGTAGTCTCGGACTACAGGGATTCGCCGGGGAGCTGTTTTTT. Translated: CASSLGLQGFAGELFF.

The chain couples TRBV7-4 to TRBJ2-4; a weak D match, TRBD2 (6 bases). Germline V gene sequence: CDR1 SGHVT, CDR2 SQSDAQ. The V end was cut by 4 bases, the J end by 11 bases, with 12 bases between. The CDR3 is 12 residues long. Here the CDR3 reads CASSSGLSLQYF. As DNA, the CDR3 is TGTGCCAGCAGCTCGGGACTGTCACTTCAGTACTTC.

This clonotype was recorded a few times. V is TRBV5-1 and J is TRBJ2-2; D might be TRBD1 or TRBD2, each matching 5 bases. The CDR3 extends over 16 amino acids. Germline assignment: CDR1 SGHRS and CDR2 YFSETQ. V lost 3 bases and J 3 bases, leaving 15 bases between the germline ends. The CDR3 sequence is CASSSRDRWDTGELFF. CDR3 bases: TGCGCCAGCAGCTCTAGGGACCGGTGGGACACCGGGGAGCTGTTTTTT.

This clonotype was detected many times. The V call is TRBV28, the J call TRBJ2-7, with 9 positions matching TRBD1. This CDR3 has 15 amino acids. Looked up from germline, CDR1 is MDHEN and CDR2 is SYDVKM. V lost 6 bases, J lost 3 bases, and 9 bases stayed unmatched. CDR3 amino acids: CASSNGDREIYEQYV. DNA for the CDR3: TGTGCCAGCAGCAATGGGGACAGGGAGATCTACGAGCAGTACGTC.

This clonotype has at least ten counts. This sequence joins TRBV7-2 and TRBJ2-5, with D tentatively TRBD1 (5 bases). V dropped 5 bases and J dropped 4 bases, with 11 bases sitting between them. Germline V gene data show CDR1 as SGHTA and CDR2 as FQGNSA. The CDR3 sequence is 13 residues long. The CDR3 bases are TGTGCCAGCAGCCAATGGCAGGGAGAGACCCAGTACTTC. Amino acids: CASSQWQGETQYF.

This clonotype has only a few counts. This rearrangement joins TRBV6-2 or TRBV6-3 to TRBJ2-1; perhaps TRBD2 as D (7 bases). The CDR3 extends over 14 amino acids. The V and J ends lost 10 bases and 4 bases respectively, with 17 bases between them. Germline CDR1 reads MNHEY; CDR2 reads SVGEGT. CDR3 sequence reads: CATGGGQGYNEQFF. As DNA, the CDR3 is TGTGCCACGGGAGGAGGGCAGGGGTACAATGAGCAGTTCTTC.

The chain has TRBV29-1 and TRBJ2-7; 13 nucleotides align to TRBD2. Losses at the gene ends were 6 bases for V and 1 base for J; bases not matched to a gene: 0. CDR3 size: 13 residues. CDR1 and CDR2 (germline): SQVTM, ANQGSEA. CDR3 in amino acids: CSVGLAGSYEQYF. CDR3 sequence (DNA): TGCAGCGTGGGACTAGCGGGGTCCTACGAGCAGTACTTC.

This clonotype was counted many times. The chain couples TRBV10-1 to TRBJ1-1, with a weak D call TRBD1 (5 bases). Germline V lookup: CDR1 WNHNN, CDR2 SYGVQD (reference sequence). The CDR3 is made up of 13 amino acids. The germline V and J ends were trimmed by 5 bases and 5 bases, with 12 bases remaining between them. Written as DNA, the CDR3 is TGCGCCAGCAGTTCTCTGGAGGGGACTGAAGCTTTCTTT. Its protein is CASSSLEGTEAFF.

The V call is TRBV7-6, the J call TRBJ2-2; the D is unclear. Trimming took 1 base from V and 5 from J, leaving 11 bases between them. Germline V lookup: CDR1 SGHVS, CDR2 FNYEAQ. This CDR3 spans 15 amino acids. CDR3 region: CASSLGVTRTGELFF. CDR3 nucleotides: TGTGCCAGCAGCTTAGGAGTGACAAGAACCGGGGAGCTGTTTTTT.